One T cell receptor (beta chain) is described in this entry. The V gene's germline CDR1 is MNHEY and CDR2 SMNVEV (reference sequence). This CDR3 has 15 amino acids. V shed 6 bases, J shed 2 bases, and the junction held 3 bases outside the gene matches. This specimen comes from a study of CD8 T cells in Susac syndrome. Reverse transcription of about 0.5 to 1 ug RNA was carried out with random hexamers. TCRdb itself ran the immunoSEQ multiplex PCR reads through MiXCR, one entry per CDR3 protein. Of more than 65,000 distinct CDR3 sequences listed, approximately 94% are singletons. V gene TRBV27 combines with J gene TRBJ2-1; 11 nucleotides align to TRBD1. Sequencing was carried out using CD8+ T cells from PBMCs. The origin of this receptor is a human donor with multiple sclerosis. CDR3 bases: TGTGCCAGCAGGGCGGGACAGGGGGCCTACAATGAGCAGTTCTTC. Protein product: CASRAGQGAYNEQFF.